Below, one T cell receptor (beta chain) is given with its context. Its antigen remains unidentified. No much larger clone exists at a distance of one base, and base qualities are not known. The data were obtained in a study of response to subunit inactivated influenza vaccine (dated by TCRdb to between 2017 and 2018). Describing the broader study: To follow how T cells responded to a trivalent subunit inactivated influenza vaccine, the researchers relied on deep quantitative profiling of the T cell receptor repertoire.

The library was built by means of RT-PCR. Sequencing was carried out with an Illumina HiSeq 2500. The public reads were run again by TCRdb, first through fastp at Q25 and then through MiXCR, and only productive beta chains were kept. Under each unique CDR3 protein, matching rows form one entry showing the most common genes and DNA. For this sample the table gives roughly 790,000 distinct CDR3 sequences, of which about 20% were detected only once. The ten largest clones take up roughly 10% of the sample. What the research found in general, with its limitations: According to the authors, only a limited number of new T cells may be recruited by each seasonal influenza vaccination.

This receptor was identified in a man aged 45 to 65 who received an inactivated influenza vaccine. Donor details come from another sample of the same person, matched by shared clones. Specimen: PBMCs from blood, collected more than 4 days after vaccination.

The DNA sequence follows: TGTGCCAGCAGTGGTCCAGGGACTTACACTGAAGCTTTCTTT. The translation is CASSGPGTYTEAFF. The receptor chain draws on TRBV28 and TRBJ1-1; the D gene is possibly TRBD1, with 5 bases matching. Based on the germline V gene, the CDR1 and CDR2 sequences are MDHEN and SYDVKM. Trimming takes 5 bases from V and 3 bases from J, and the germline ends sit 13 bases apart. Including cysteine and phenylalanine, the CDR3 has 14 amino acids. The DNA shown is the 42-base CDR3, in frame from base 1.